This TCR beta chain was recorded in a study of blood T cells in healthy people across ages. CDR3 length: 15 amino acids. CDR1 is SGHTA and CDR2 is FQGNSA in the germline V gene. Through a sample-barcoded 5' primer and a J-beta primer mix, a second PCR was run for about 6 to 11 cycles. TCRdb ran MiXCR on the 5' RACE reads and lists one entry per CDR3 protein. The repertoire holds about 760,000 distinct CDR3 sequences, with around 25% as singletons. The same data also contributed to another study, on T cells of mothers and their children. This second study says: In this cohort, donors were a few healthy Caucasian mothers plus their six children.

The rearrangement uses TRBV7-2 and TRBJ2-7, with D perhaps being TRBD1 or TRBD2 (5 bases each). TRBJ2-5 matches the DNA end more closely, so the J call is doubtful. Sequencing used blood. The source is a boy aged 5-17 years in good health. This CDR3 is CASSLEGRDAETQYF. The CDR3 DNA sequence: TGTGCCAGCAGCTTAGAAGGCAGGGACGCGGAGACCCAGTACTTC.